This T cell receptor beta chain originates from a study of OX40 agonist ivuxolimab in advanced cancers. CDR1 and CDR2 (germline): SGHNT, YENEEA. V was pared by 7 bases and J by 4 bases, with 13 bases between. The CDR3 has 13 amino acids. This table comes from immunoSEQ multiplex PCR, and its TCRdb copy is limited to in-frame clones, with some not included. Among under 90,000 clones listed, just under 95% were seen once. The receptor's source is an adult with an advanced solid tumor such as melanoma, head and neck, liver or kidney cancer. The sample consisted of CD4+ or CD8+ T cells sorted from blood, taken in a trial of the OX40 agonist ivuxolimab. J is TRBJ1-2 and V is TRBV11-3; D not resolved. The CDR3 sequence is CASTGELTYGYTF. The DNA of the CDR3 is TGTGCCAGCACTGGGGAGCTGACCTATGGCTACACCTTC.